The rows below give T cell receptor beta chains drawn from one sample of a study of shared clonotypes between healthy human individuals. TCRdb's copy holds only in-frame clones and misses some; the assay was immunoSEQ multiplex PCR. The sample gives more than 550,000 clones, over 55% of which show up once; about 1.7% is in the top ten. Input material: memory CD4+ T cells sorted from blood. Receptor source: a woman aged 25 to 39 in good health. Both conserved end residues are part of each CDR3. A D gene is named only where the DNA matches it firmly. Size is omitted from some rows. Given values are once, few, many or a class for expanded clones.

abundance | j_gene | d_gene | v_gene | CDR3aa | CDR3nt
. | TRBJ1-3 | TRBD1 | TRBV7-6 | CASSLSHRGPGNTIYF | TGTGCCAGCAGCTTAAGTCACAGGGGTCCTGGAAACACCATATATTTT
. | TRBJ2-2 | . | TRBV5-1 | CASSLYSSGELFF | TGCGCCAGCAGCTTGTATTCGTCTGGGGAGCTGTTTTTT
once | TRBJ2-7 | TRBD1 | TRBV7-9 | CASADRGYEQYF | TGTGCCAGCGCGGACAGGGGCTACGAGCAGTACTTC
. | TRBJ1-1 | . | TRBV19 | CASSLRGKLSDTEAFF | TGTGCCAGTAGCCTCCGTGGTAAATTATCGGACACTGAAGCTTTCTTT
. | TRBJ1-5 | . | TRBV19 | CASRTKMYSNQPQHF | TGTGCCAGTAGGACCAAGATGTATAGCAATCAGCCCCAGCATTTT
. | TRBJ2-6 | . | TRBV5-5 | CASSLRYGGGGSGANVLTF | TGTGCCAGCAGCTTGCGTTACGGAGGGGGCGGCTCTGGGGCCAACGTCCTGACTTTC
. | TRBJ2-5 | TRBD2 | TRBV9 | CASSVVGTSGSGSETQYF | TGTGCCAGCAGCGTAGTTGGGACTAGCGGGAGTGGCTCAGAGACCCAGTACTTC
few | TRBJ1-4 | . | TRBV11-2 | CASSSGVNEKLFF | TGTGCCAGCAGCTCCGGAGTTAATGAAAAACTGTTTTTT
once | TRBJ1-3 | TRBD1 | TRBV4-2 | CASSQAPTGATGNTIYF | TGTGCCAGCAGCCAAGCCCCGACAGGGGCTACGGGGAACACCATATATTTT
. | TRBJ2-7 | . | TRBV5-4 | CASSLVGTENSYEQYF | TGTGCCAGCAGCTTGGTAGGGACCGAGAACTCCTACGAGCAGTACTTC
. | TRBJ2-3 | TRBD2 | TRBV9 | CASSVALAGVTDTQYF | TGTGCCAGCAGCGTAGCTCTAGCGGGAGTTACAGATACGCAGTATTTT
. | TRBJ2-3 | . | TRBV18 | CASSPPSGTDTQYF | TGTGCCAGCTCACCACCTAGCGGCACAGATACGCAGTATTTT
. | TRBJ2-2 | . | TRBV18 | CASSPPAGSDTGELFF | TGTGCCAGCTCACCACCTGCGGGATCCGACACCGGGGAGCTGTTTTTT
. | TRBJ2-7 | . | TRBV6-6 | CASSYAAGAHEQYF | TGTGCCAGCAGTTATGCGGCAGGGGCCCACGAGCAGTACTTC
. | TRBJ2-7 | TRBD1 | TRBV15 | CATSREGTASYEQYF | TGTGCCACCAGCAGAGAAGGGACAGCCTCCTACGAGCAGTACTTC
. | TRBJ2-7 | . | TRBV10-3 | CAISESNNPYEQYF | TGTGCCATCAGTGAGTCAAATAACCCCTACGAGCAGTACTTC
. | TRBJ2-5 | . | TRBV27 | CASSFLSTGSETQYF | TGTGCCAGCAGTTTCCTCTCGACAGGATCAGAGACCCAGTACTTC
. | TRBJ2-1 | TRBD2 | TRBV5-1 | CASSSLAGGNNEQFF | TGCGCCAGCAGCTCCTTAGCGGGAGGGAACAATGAGCAGTTCTTC
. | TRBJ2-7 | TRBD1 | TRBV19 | CASSRGTGGPYEQYF | TGTGCCAGTAGTCGGGGGACAGGGGGACCTTACGAGCAGTACTTC
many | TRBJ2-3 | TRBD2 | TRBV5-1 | CASSIGTSVSTDTQYF | TGCGCCAGCAGCATCGGGACTAGCGTTAGCACAGATACGCAGTATTTT
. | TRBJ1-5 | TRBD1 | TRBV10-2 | CASSALTGGNQPQHF | TGCGCCAGCAGTGCCCTGACAGGGGGCAATCAGCCCCAGCATTTT
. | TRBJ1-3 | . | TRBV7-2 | CASSLTGNTIYF | TGTGCCAGCAGCTTAACAGGAAACACCATATATTTT
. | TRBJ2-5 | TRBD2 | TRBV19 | CASQKREGYQETQYF | TGTGCCAGCCAGAAGCGGGAGGGGTACCAAGAGACCCAGTACTTC
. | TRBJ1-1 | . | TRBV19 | CASKEGMNTEAFF | TGTGCCAGTAAAGAGGGAATGAACACTGAAGCTTTCTTT
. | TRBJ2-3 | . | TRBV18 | CASSPLLARRTDTQYF | TGTGCCAGCTCACCCTTATTAGCGAGGAGGACAGATACGCAGTATTTT
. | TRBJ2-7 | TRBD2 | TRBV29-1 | CSVEGRGGPYEQYF | TGCAGCGTTGAAGGCCGGGGGGGGCCCTACGAGCAGTACTTC
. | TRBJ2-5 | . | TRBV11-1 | CASSLGGSNRAQYF | TGTGCCAGCAGCTTAGGAGGGTCAAATCGGGCCCAGTACTTC
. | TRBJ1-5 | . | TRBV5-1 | CASSLQGQANQPQHF | TGCGCCAGCAGCTTACAAGGGCAGGCCAATCAGCCCCAGCATTTT
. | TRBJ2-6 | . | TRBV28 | CASHVSGANVLTF | TGTGCCAGCCACGTCTCTGGGGCCAACGTCCTGACTTTC
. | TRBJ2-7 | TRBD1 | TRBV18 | CASSRKTGTGMYEQYF | TGTGCCAGCTCACGCAAGACCGGGACAGGGATGTACGAGCAGTACTTC
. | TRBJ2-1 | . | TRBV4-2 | CASSQVYNEQFF | TGTGCCAGCAGCCAGGTATACAATGAGCAGTTCTTC
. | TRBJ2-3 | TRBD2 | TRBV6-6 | CASRDPGLAAGDTQYF | TGTGCCAGCAGAGACCCGGGACTAGCGGCTGGAGATACGCAGTATTTT
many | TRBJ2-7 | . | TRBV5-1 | CASSQLSGYEQYF | TGCGCCAGCAGCCAATTGTCGGGCTACGAGCAGTACTTC
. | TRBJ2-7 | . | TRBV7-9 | CASSLDSGLNTNEQYF | TGTGCCAGCAGCTTAGACTCGGGACTGAATACAAACGAGCAGTACTTC
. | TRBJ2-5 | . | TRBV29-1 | CSVENGDAQYF | TGCAGCGTTGAAAACGGGGACGCGCAGTACTTC
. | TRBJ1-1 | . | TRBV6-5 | CASTSNTEAFF | TGTGCCAGCACCTCCAACACTGAAGCTTTCTTT